A single sample gave rise to the 11 T cell receptor beta chains below, sequenced in a study of beta chain features in type 1 diabetes. The sequenced template was cDNA made from the entire isolated RNA. The protocol was immunoSEQ multiplex PCR, while the TCRdb copy is restricted to in-frame clones and leaves out a portion. The sample contains about 140,000 clones, about 9.7% of which appear only once. Sequenced sample: central memory CD4+ T cells from blood. These receptors came from a middle-aged woman in good health.

This clone has more than one count but fewer than ten. V gene TRBV29-1 combines with J gene TRBJ1-2; D is ambiguous. The germline V gene has CDR1 SQVTM and CDR2 ANQGSEA. This CDR3 region has 14 residues. Trimming pared 5 bases from V and 0 bases from J, leaving 13 bases between. CDR3 nucleotides: TGCAGCGTTTCCCGGGAGGCGGCTAACTATGGCTACACCTTC. This encodes CSVSREAANYGYTF.

As concerns this clone: At the DNA level, this CDR3 is encoded by other sequences in the same sample as well. The V and J genes are TRBV5-1 and TRBJ2-3; 12 bases line up with TRBD2. The V and J ends lost 2 bases and 4 bases, in that order; junction bases with no gene match: 2. Germline CDR1 reads SGHRS; CDR2 reads YFSETQ. This CDR3 region has 15 residues. The CDR3 DNA is TGCGCCAGCAGCTTTACTAGCGGGGGGCCAGATACGCAGTATTTT. Translated: CASSFTSGGPDTQYF.

The chain combines TRBV18 with TRBJ1-2; D not certain. Germline loops: CDR1 KGHSH, CDR2 LQKENI. The CDR3 runs 15 residues. V lost 0 bases to trimming and J lost 7 bases, with 15 bases between them. Written as DNA, the CDR3 is TGTGCCAGCTCACCACCGGCGGCCGGGGATGGTGGCTACACCTTC. Its protein is CASSPPAAGDGGYTF.

This clone showed up just a few times. The V call is TRBV19, the J call TRBJ2-6; D is uncertain. CDR3 length: 13 residues. Per the germline V gene, CDR1 is LNHDA and CDR2 is SQIVND (reference sequence). V lost 3 bases, J lost 4 bases, and 4 bases lay in between. The CDR3 loop is CASSMTGANVLTF. Here the CDR3 DNA reads TGTGCCAGTAGTATGACAGGGGCCAACGTCCTGACTTTC.

The V and J genes are TRBV12-5 and TRBJ2-7, with TRBD1 matching 7 bases. V lost 2 bases, J lost 4 bases, and 14 bases stayed unmatched. This CDR3 comprises 17 residues. Germline-derived CDR1 and CDR2 are LGHNT and FRNRAP. The CDR3 loop reads CASGLLRASGTAYEQYF. In nucleotides, the CDR3 is TGTGCTAGTGGTTTGCTTCGCGCATCCGGGACAGCTTACGAGCAGTACTTC. Supplemented by reference TRBV12-5 and TRBJ2-7, the full variable domain reads DARVTQTPRHKVTEMGQEVTMRCQPILGHNTVFWYRQTMMQGLELLAYFRNRAPLDDSGMPKDRFSAEMPDATLATLKIQPSEPRDSAVYFCASGLLRASGTAYEQYFGPGTRLTVT.

The chain is built from TRBV2 and TRBJ1-6, with no clear D. V was shortened by 1 base and J by 9 bases, with 13 bases between the two germline ends. CDR3 length equals 15 residues. The V gene's germline CDR1 is SNHLY and CDR2 FYNNEI. The CDR3 coding sequence is TGTGCCAGCAGTGAAGGTGGGGTTGGGAGTTCACCCCTCCACTTT. This codes for CASSEGGVGSSPLHF.

The chain has TRBV9 and TRBJ2-2; no clear D gene. From germline, CDR1 is SGDLS and CDR2 YYNGEE. The CDR3 totals 13 residues. Trimming removed 5 bases at V and 2 bases at J, with 7 bases between. CDR3 sequence reads: CASRAGNTGELFF. DNA for the CDR3: TGTGCCAGCAGGGCAGGAAACACCGGGGAGCTGTTTTTT.

This clone has more than one count but fewer than ten. V is TRBV5-1 and J is TRBJ2-2, with 8 bases identical to TRBD2. Trimming took 3 bases from V and 3 from J; bases not matched to a gene: 4. The CDR3 runs 15 residues. CDR1 is SGHRS, CDR2 YFSETQ, per germline. CDR3 sequence reads: CASSSSGGHTGELFF. The CDR3 region has the DNA TGCGCCAGCAGCTCCAGCGGGGGTCACACCGGGGAGCTGTTTTTT.

The rearrangement links TRBV28 to TRBJ1-5; the D gene is possibly TRBD1 (5 bases). CDR3 length: 14 residues. The V end was cut by 7 bases, the J end by 4 bases, with 14 bases between. CDR1 MDHEN and CDR2 SYDVKM come from the germline V gene. The DNA of the CDR3 is TGTGCCAGCATGCCCCCGGGGGAGAATCAGCCCCAGCATTTT. This codes for CASMPPGENQPQHF.

The chain combines TRBV4-2 with TRBJ2-1, with 15 bases matching TRBD2. The CDR3 totals 16 residues. J lost 7 bases, V lost 1 base, and 2 bases had no gene match. CDR1 is LGHNA, CDR2 YNFKEQ, per germline. The CDR3 DNA reads TGTGCCAGCAGCCAAGGGACTAGCGGGGGGGGTAATGAGCAGTTCTTC. Protein product: CASSQGTSGGGNEQFF.

This clone has only a few counts. This same CDR3 is encoded by further DNA sequences in the sample. The chain is built from TRBV6-5 and TRBJ2-5; TRBD2 is a possible D gene (6 bases). Trimming took 2 bases from V and 2 from J, leaving 12 bases between them. This CDR3 region has 15 residues. Per the germline V gene, CDR1 is MNHEY and CDR2 is SVGAGI. CDR3 sequence reads: CASSYRRGPQETQYF. CDR3 DNA sequence: TGTGCCAGCAGTTACCGGCGGGGACCTCAAGAGACCCAGTACTTC.